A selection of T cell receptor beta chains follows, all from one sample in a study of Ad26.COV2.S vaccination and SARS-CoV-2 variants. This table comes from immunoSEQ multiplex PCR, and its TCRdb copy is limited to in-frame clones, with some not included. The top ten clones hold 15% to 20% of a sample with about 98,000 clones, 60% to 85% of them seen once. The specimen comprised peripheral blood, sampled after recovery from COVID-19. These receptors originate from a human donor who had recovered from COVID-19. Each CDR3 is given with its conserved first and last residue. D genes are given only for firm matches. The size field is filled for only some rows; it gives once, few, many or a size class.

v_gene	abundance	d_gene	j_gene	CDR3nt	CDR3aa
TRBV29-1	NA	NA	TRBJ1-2	TGCAGCGTTGAAGATGGACAGAACTATGGCTACACCTTC	CSVEDGQNYGYTF
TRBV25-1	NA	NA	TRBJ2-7	TGTGCCAGCAGTGAAAGGGGGGTTGACGAGCAGTACTTC	CASSERGVDEQYF
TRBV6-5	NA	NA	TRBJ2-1	TGTGCCAGCAGCGTCAGGGGCGTTAATGAGCAGTTCTTC	CASSVRGVNEQFF
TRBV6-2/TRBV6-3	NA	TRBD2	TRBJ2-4	TGTGCCAGCAGTTACAGCTCCGGGGGGGCCGGCAAAAACATTCAGTACTTC	CASSYSSGGAGKNIQYF
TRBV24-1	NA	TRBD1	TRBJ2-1	TGTGCCACCAGTGACCAAGTGGACAGGGGGTACAATGAGCAGTTCTTC	CATSDQVDRGYNEQFF
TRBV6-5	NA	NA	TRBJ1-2	TGTGCCACACAGGGAGTCGGGGCGAATGGCTACACCTTC	CATQGVGANGYTF
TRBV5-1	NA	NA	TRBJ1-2	TGCGCCAGCTCAGCGGGCAGGGCGGGGTATGGCTACACCTTC	CASSAGRAGYGYTF
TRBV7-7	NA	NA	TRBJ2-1	TGTGCCAGCAGCTCACACACGAGGGGGGATTACAATGAGCAGTTCTTC	CASSSHTRGDYNEQFF
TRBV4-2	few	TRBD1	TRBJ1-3	TGTGCCAGCAGCCAAAGGTCGACAGGGGGCCCTGGAAACACCATATATTTT	CASSQRSTGGPGNTIYF
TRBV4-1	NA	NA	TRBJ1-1	TGCGCCAGCAGCCAATCACGCGGTTACAGGGCCGGAGGTGAAGCTTTCTTT	CASSQSRGYRAGGEAFF
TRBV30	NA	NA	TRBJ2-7	TGTGCCTGGAGGGACCTCCAGCGAGCCTACGAGCAGTACTTC	CAWRDLQRAYEQYF
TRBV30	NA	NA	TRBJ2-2	TGTGCCTGGAGCCCAGACAGTTCGAACACCGGGGAGCTGTTTTTT	CAWSPDSSNTGELFF
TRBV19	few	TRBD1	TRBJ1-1	TGTGCCAGTAGTTCCCGACAGGGAATGAACACTGAAGCTTTCTTT	CASSSRQGMNTEAFF
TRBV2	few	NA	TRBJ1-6	TGTGCCAGCAGTGTAGGGGGACCTCTAAGCTCCTATAATTCACCCCTCCACTTT	CASSVGGPLSSYNSPLHF